Included here is one T cell receptor (beta chain) sequence, with context. The antigen is not known. V was pared by 2 bases and J by 2 bases, with 9 bases of the junction left unmatched. CDR1 is SGHAT, CDR2 FQNNGV, per germline. The CDR3 runs to 17 residues. This specimen comes from a study of T cell responses to AZD1222 COVID-19 vaccine. Study-level results: Every sample of the repertoires postdated the peak T cell response. Receipt of two AZD1222 doses was followed by a rise in Spike-specific TCR breadth and depth. A reported finding is that nearly half of spike-specific TCRs target unmutated variant regions.

Measured with immunoSEQ multiplex PCR; TCRdb has only the in-frame clones, and not every one. The data contain about 97,000 clones, approximately 84% of them seen just once; the ten biggest clones take up over 15%. The TCR originated in an adult in good health. The J gene is TRBJ2-7, the V gene TRBV11-2, with 10 bases lining up with TRBD1. The sequencing here drew on peripheral blood, taken on day 0 of AZD1222 vaccination. The CDR3 sequence is CASSLSSGQGNPYEQYF. For the CDR3, the DNA is TGTGCCAGCAGCTTATCGTCGGGACAGGGGAACCCCTACGAGCAGTACTTC.